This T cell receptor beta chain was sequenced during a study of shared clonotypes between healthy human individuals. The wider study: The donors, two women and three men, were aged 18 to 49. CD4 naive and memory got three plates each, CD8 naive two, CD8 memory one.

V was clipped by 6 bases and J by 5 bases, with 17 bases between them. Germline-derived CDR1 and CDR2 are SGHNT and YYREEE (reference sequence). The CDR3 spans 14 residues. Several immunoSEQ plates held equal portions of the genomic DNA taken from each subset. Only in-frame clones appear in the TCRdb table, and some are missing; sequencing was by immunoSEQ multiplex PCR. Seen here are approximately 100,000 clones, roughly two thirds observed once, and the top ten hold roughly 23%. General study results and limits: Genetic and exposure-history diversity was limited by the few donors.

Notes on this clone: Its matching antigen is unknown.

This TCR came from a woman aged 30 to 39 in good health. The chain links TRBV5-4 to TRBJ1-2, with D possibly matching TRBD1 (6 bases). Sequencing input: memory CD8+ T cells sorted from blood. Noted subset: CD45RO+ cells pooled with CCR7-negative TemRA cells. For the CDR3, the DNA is TGTGCCAGCACCCGGACAGTCTCATGGTATGGCTACACCTTC. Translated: CASTRTVSWYGYTF.